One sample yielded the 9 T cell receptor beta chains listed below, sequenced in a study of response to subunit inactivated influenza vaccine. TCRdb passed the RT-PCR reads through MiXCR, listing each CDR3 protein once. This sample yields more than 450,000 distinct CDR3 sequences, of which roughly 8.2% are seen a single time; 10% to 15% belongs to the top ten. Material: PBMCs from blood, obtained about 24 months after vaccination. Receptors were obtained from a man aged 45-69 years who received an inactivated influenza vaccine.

In DNA form, the CDR3 reads TGTGCCAGCTCACCAAGTTCTACGCAAGAGACCCAGTACTTC. It is translated as CASSPSSTQETQYF. The chain carries TRBV18 and TRBJ2-5, with D uncertain. The V end was cut by 2 bases, the J end by 2 bases, with 9 bases between. CDR1 and CDR2 from the germline V gene are KGHSH and LQKENI. This CDR3 comprises 14 residues.

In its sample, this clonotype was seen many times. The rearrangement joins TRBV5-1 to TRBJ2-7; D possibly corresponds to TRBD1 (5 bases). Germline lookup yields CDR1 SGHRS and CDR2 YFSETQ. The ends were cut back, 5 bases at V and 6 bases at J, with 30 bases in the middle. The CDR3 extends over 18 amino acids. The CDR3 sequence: CASSPTFQAFTQEGEQYF. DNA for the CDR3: TGCGCCAGCAGTCCCACCTTTCAGGCCTTTACACAGGAAGGCGAGCAGTACTTC. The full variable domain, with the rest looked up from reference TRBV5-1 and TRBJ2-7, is KAGVTQTPRYLIKTRGQQVTLSCSPISGHRSVSWYQQTPGQGLQFLFEYFSETQRNKGNFPGRFSGRQFSNSRSEMNVSTLELGDSALYLCASSPTFQAFTQEGEQYFGPGTRLTVT.

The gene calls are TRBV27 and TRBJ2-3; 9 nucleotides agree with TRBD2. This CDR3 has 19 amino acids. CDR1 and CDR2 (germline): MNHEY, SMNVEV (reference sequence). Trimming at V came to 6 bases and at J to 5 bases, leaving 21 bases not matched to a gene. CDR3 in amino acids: CASSLKMSAGLAMIDTQYF. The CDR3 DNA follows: TGTGCCAGCAGCCTGAAGATGTCCGCTGGACTAGCGATGATAGATACGCAGTATTTT.

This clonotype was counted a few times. CDR3 loop: CASSLYAFYEQYF. In DNA form, the CDR3 reads TGTGCCAGCAGCTTATACGCCTTCTACGAGCAGTACTTC. The chain has TRBV7-2 and TRBJ2-7, with D unresolved. The germline V gene encodes CDR1 SGHTA and CDR2 FQGNSA. The CDR3 consists of 13 residues. Trimming cost V 2 bases and J 3 bases, with 8 bases left between them. The whole variable domain, remainder taken from reference TRBV7-2 and TRBJ2-7, is GAGVSQSPSNKVTEKGKDVELRCDPISGHTALYWYRQSLGQGLEFLIYFQGNSAPDKSGLPSDRFSAERTGGSVSTLTIQRTQQEDSAVYLCASSLYAFYEQYFGPGTRLTVT.

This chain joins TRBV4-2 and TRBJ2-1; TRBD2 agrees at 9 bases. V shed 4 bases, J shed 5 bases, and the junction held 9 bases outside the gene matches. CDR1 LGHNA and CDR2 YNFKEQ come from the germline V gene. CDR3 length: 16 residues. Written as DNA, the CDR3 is TGTGCCAGCAGCCCCAAGGGGGCTAGCGGGAACAATGAGCAGTTCTTC. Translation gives CASSPKGASGNNEQFF.

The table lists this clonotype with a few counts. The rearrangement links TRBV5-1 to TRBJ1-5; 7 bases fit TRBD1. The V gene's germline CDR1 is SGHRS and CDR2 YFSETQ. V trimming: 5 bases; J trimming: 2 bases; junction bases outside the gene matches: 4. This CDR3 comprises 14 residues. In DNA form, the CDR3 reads TGCGCCAGCAGGTTAGGGACAGGCAATCAGCCCCAGCATTTT. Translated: CASRLGTGNQPQHF.

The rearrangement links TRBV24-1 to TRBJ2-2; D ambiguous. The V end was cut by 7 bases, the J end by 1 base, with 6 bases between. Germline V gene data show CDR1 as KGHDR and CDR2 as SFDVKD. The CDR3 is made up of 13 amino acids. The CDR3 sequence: CATSGWNTGELFF. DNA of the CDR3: TGTGCCACCAGCGGATGGAACACCGGGGAGCTGTTTTTT.

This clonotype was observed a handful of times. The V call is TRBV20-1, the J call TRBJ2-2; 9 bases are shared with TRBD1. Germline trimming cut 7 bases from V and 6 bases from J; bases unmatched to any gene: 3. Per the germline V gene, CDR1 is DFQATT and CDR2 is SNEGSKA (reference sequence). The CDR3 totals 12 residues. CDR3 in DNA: TGCAGTGAACAGGGGGCCTCCGGGGAGCTGTTTTTT. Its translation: CSEQGASGELFF.

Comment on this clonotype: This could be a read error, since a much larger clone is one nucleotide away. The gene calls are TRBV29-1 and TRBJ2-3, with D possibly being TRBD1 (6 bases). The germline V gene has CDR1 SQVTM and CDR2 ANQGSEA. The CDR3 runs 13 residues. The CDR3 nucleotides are TGCAGCGTTATACAGGGAGACCTTGATACGCGGTATTTT. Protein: CSVIQGDLDTRYF.